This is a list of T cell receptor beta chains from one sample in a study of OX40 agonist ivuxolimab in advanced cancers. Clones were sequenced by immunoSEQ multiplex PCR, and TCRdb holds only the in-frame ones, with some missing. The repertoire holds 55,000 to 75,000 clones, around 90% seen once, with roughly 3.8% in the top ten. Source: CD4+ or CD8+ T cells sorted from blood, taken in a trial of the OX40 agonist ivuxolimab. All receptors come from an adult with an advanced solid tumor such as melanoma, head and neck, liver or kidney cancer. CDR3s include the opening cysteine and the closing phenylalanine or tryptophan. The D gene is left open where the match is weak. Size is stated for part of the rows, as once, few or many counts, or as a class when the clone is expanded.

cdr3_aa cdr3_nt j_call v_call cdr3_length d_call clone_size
CASTAGTDTQYF TGTGCCAGTACGGCAGGCACAGATACGCAGTATTTT TRBJ2-3 TRBV19 12 NA NA
CAIPVQGDYTGELFF TGTGCCATCCCGGTCCAGGGAGACTACACCGGGGAGCTGTTTTTT TRBJ2-2 TRBV7-7 15 NA NA
CASSALAGGPTDTQYF TGTGCCAGCAGTGCTTTAGCGGGAGGGCCCACAGATACGCAGTATTTT TRBJ2-3 TRBV25-1 16 TRBD2 NA
CASSDHPGTEPYGQYF TGTGCCAGCAGTGACCACCCCGGGACCGAACCTTACGGGCAGTACTTC TRBJ2-7 TRBV2 16 NA NA
CASSSLEADTQYF TGTGCCAGCAGTTCACTTGAGGCGGATACGCAGTATTTT TRBJ2-3 TRBV27 13 NA NA
CASSYGVSYEQYF TGTGCCAGCAGTTATGGCGTATCCTACGAGCAGTACTTC TRBJ2-7 TRBV27 13 NA NA
CASSVLPSYEQYF TGTGCCAGCAGCGTACTCCCCTCATACGAGCAGTACTTC TRBJ2-7 TRBV9 13 NA NA
CASSLRASRGYTF TGTGCCAGCAGTTTACGGGCGTCCCGTGGCTACACCTTC TRBJ1-2 TRBV28 13 NA few
CASSLEGLAGLNEQFF TGTGCCAGCAGTTTGGAGGGACTAGCGGGGCTCAATGAGCAGTTCTTC TRBJ2-1 TRBV27 16 TRBD2 NA
CASSVGIVGGRDEQFF TGTGCCAGCAGCGTAGGGATAGTAGGGGGTAGAGATGAGCAGTTCTTC TRBJ2-1 TRBV9 16 NA NA
CASSYGDGGSTDTQYF TGTGCCAGCAGTTATGGTGACGGGGGGAGCACAGATACGCAGTATTTT TRBJ2-3 TRBV28 16 TRBD2 NA
CASSFGLDGTDTQYF TGTGCCAGCAGTTTTGGGCTAGACGGCACAGATACGCAGTATTTT TRBJ2-3 TRBV28 15 NA NA
CASSATSGTGETQYF TGTGCCAGCAGTGCGACTAGCGGGACAGGGGAGACCCAGTACTTC TRBJ2-5 TRBV6-1 15 TRBD2 NA
CATSESGSSNQPQHF TGTGCCACCAGTGAGTCCGGCAGTAGCAATCAGCCCCAGCATTTT TRBJ1-5 TRBV10-3 15 NA NA
CASSPMSLARETQYF TGTGCCAGCAGTCCTATGAGCTTGGCCAGGGAGACCCAGTACTTC TRBJ2-5 TRBV28 15 NA NA
CASSPLGEDPTDTQYF TGTGCCAGCAGCCCCTTGGGTGAAGATCCAACAGATACGCAGTATTTT TRBJ2-3 TRBV5-5 16 NA NA
CASSQDFDGSYEQYF TGCGCCAGCAGCCAAGATTTCGACGGCTCGTACGAGCAGTACTTC TRBJ2-7 TRBV4-3 15 NA once
CASNVAGDLDTQYF TGTGCCAGCAATGTAGCGGGAGATTTAGATACGCAGTATTTT TRBJ2-3 TRBV6-6 14 TRBD2 few
CASSEEYRSGNTIYF TGTGCCAGCAGTGAAGAATACCGCTCTGGAAACACCATATATTTT TRBJ1-3 TRBV2 15 NA NA
CASSMGGSSYNEQFF TGTGCCAGTAGTATGGGGGGGAGCTCCTACAATGAGCAGTTCTTC TRBJ2-1 TRBV19 15 TRBD2 NA
CASSLGDWEGQETQYF TGTGCCAGCAGCTTGGGAGACTGGGAGGGCCAAGAGACCCAGTACTTC TRBJ2-5 TRBV5-5 16 TRBD2 NA
CASKQAPGYEQYF TGTGCCAGCAAACAGGCTCCAGGCTACGAGCAGTACTTC TRBJ2-7 TRBV2 13 NA NA
CASSTRLAGVQEQFF TGTGCCAGTAGTACACGACTAGCGGGAGTGCAAGAGCAGTTCTTC TRBJ2-1 TRBV19 15 TRBD2 NA
CASSAIAGTSTDTQYF TGTGCCAGCAGCGCCATAGCGGGAACTAGCACAGATACGCAGTATTTT TRBJ2-3 TRBV7-8 16 TRBD2 NA
CASSQDIADRGRKKRNTGELFF TGTGCCAGCAGCCAAGATATCGCGGACAGGGGGCGCAAAAAACGTAACACCGGGGAGCTGTTTTTT TRBJ2-2 TRBV4-2 22 TRBD1 NA
CASSWAALRTATNEKLFF TGTGCCAGCAGCTGGGCAGCTCTCCGGACAGCAACTAATGAAAAACTGTTTTTT TRBJ1-4 TRBV28 18 NA NA
CASTLSGRALHEQYF TGTGCCAGCACCCTTAGCGGGAGGGCCCTCCACGAGCAGTACTTC TRBJ2-7 TRBV6-5 15 TRBD2 NA
CASCREVNEQFF TGCGCCAGCTGCAGGGAGGTCAATGAGCAGTTCTTC TRBJ2-1 TRBV10-2 12 NA NA
CASSYSDRGNTEAFF TGTGCCAGCAGTTACTCGGACAGGGGGAACACTGAAGCTTTCTTT TRBJ1-1 TRBV6-5 15 TRBD1 NA
CASEGLAGAYEQYF TGTGCCAGCGAGGGACTAGCGGGTGCCTACGAGCAGTACTTC TRBJ2-7 TRBV2 14 TRBD2 NA
CASSGLAFTDTQYF TGTGCCAGCAGTGGTCTAGCGTTCACAGATACGCAGTATTTT TRBJ2-3 TRBV25-1 14 NA NA
CASSPWTGSNEKLFF TGTGCCAGCAGTCCATGGACAGGTTCTAATGAAAAACTGTTTTTT TRBJ1-4 TRBV28 15 TRBD1 NA
CASSPGLAGEGDNEQFF TGTGCCAGCAGCCCCGGACTAGCGGGAGAAGGCGACAATGAGCAGTTCTTC TRBJ2-1 TRBV7-9 17 TRBD2 NA
CASSPRDTNEKLFF TGTGCCAGCAGCCCGCGGGACACTAATGAAAAACTGTTTTTT TRBJ1-4 TRBV7-9 14 NA NA
CASSQDAGDNEQFF TGCGCCAGCAGCCAAGACGCAGGGGACAATGAGCAGTTCTTC TRBJ2-1 TRBV4-1 14 NA NA
CASSPTTSSTGELFF TGTGCCAGCAGCCCGACGACTAGTAGCACCGGGGAGCTGTTTTTT TRBJ2-2 TRBV7-7 15 NA NA
CASSPLGVLPTAKNIQYF TGTGCCAGCTCACCACTGGGGGTTCTGCCTACGGCCAAAAACATTCAGTACTTC TRBJ2-4 TRBV18 18 NA NA
CASSPTVLNTEAFF TGTGCCAGCAGCCCGACGGTGCTGAACACTGAAGCTTTCTTT TRBJ1-1 TRBV7-9 14 NA NA
CASSRADRGRTGELFF TGTGCCAGCAGCAGGGCGGACAGGGGGAGGACCGGGGAGCTGTTTTTT TRBJ2-2 TRBV21-1 16 NA NA